This TCR beta chain was documented in a study of shared clonotypes between healthy human individuals. Naive-designated CD8 cells lacked CD45RO, were positively enriched for CCR7, and omitted terminally differentiated effector memory CD45RA+ cells. TCRdb keeps only in-frame clones here, not all; method: immunoSEQ multiplex PCR. The table shows around 600,000 clones, with 98% occurring only once. The CDR3 consists of 15 residues. In germline, CDR1 is SGDLS, CDR2 YYNGEE. The V end was cut by 0 bases, the J end by 5 bases, with 14 bases between. This TCR came from a man between 25 and 39 years old in good health. The specimen sequenced was naive CD8+ T cells sorted from blood. This chain links TRBV9 with TRBJ1-2; D may be TRBD1 (6 bases). CDR3 region: CASSVDLQGRYGYTF. In nucleotides, the CDR3 is TGTGCCAGCAGCGTAGACCTACAGGGCCGGTATGGCTACACCTTC.